The 27 T cell receptor beta chains in this list originate from one sample, sequenced in a study of blood T cells in healthy people across ages. For the second PCR, which ran for about 7 to 11 cycles, a sample-barcoded 5' primer and a J-beta primer mix were used. TCRdb independently ran MiXCR on the 5' RACE reads; one entry per CDR3 protein. This table has 850,000 to 1,100,000 distinct CDR3 sequences, about two fifths appearing once. Sample: blood. These TCRs come from a man younger than 35 in good health.

The rearrangement links TRBV3-1 to TRBJ2-4, with TRBD1 matching 7 bases. Per germline, CDR1 LGHDT and CDR2 YNNKEL (reference sequence). Trimming took 3 bases from V and 2 from J; bases not matched to a gene: 13. The length of the CDR3 is 18 residues. The CDR3 region is CASSHTTGDEPSKNIQYF. The DNA for the CDR3 is TGTGCCAGCAGCCATACCACAGGGGACGAGCCGTCCAAAAACATTCAGTACTTC. The full variable domain, completed using reference TRBV3-1 and TRBJ2-4, is DTAVSQTPKYLVTQMGNDKSIKCEQNLGHDTMYWYKQDSKKFLKIMFSYNNKELIINETVPNRFSPKSPDKAHLNLHINSLELGDSAVYFCASSHTTGDEPSKNIQYFGAGTRLSVL.

The chain is built from TRBV4-2 and TRBJ2-3; D remains ambiguous. Looked up from germline, CDR1 is LGHNA and CDR2 is YNFKEQ. V lost 8 bases, J lost 0 bases, and 15 bases lay in between. The CDR3 is made up of 15 amino acids. The DNA for the CDR3 is TGTGCCAGCGCCTCCTTTAGCAGTAGCACAGATACGCAGTATTTT. This gives the protein CASASFSSSTDTQYF.

The chain combines TRBV9 with TRBJ2-5; TRBD1 matches at 7 bases. The CDR3 contains 16 residues. Trimming took 4 bases from V and 11 from J; bases not matched to a gene: 20. Germline V gene data show CDR1 as SGDLS and CDR2 as YYNGEE. The CDR3, as DNA: TGTGCCAGCAGCAAAACTAGACAGGGCCTAGGTGATGAGCAGTACTTC. Its translation is CASSKTRQGLGDEQYF.

This clonotype came up a few times. The V gene is TRBV24-1, the J gene TRBJ2-3; D possibly corresponds to TRBD2 (5 bases). Germline V gene sequence: CDR1 KGHDR, CDR2 SFDVKD. Trimming cost V 4 bases and J 6 bases, with 10 bases left between them. The CDR3 spans 13 residues. CDR3 loop: CATSDTDWDTQYF. The DNA for the CDR3 is TGTGCCACCAGTGACACGGACTGGGATACGCAGTATTTT.

This clonotype has more than one count but fewer than ten. V is TRBV20-1 and J is TRBJ1-5; 7 bases agree with TRBD1. The CDR3 extends over 14 amino acids. Germline loops: CDR1 DFQATT, CDR2 SNEGSKA (reference sequence). With V trimmed by 3 bases and J by 1 base, 3 bases remained unmatched. The chain's CDR3 is CSASPGGSNQPQHF. CDR3 sequence (DNA): TGCAGTGCTAGCCCAGGGGGGAGCAATCAGCCCCAGCATTTT.

The genes are TRBV4-3 and TRBJ1-5; D remains ambiguous. The J call may be incorrect, as the DNA end agrees better with TRBJ2-3. CDR1 LGHNA and CDR2 YSLEER come from the germline V gene. The CDR3 extends over 15 amino acids. The CDR3 region has the DNA TGCGCCAGCAGCCAAGCGGGCAGAAGCAATCAGCCCCAGTATTTT. Protein: CASSQAGRSNQPQYF.

This clonotype was detected only a few times. The chain carries TRBV27 and TRBJ2-7; D is uncertain. Germline CDR1 and CDR2: MNHEY and SMNVEV (reference sequence). The CDR3 sequence is 13 residues long. With 0 bases removed from V and 7 bases from J, the gap between germline ends came to 10 bases. In DNA, the CDR3 is TGTGCCAGCAGTTTATCGGGGTTGGGGGAGCAGTACTTC. It is translated as CASSLSGLGEQYF.

The CDR3: CASSDKPSSYNSPLHF. CDR3 nucleotide sequence: TGTGCCAGCAGCGACAAACCAAGCTCCTATAATTCACCCCTCCACTTT. This chain uses TRBV3-1 with TRBJ1-6; no clear D. Germline V CDR1 and CDR2: LGHDT, YNNKEL (reference sequence). Trimming removed 5 bases from V and 0 bases from J, with 11 bases in between. The CDR3 runs to 16 residues.

Only a few counts were recorded for this clonotype. DNA for the CDR3: TGTGCCAGCAGCTTCGACAGGGGATACTACAATGAGCAGTTCTTC. This codes for CASSFDRGYYNEQFF. This chain uses TRBV7-2 with TRBJ2-1; 8 nucleotides agree with TRBD1. Losses at the gene ends were 3 bases for V and 3 bases for J; bases not matched to a gene: 4. Germline CDR1 SGHTA, CDR2 FQGNSA. The CDR3 has 15 amino acids. Full variable domain (outside the CDR3, taken from reference TRBV7-2 and TRBJ2-1): GAGVSQSPSNKVTEKGKDVELRCDPISGHTALYWYRQSLGQGLEFLIYFQGNSAPDKSGLPSDRFSAERTGGSVSTLTIQRTQQEDSAVYLCASSFDRGYYNEQFFGPGTRLTVL.

V gene TRBV6-5 combines with J gene TRBJ1-1; unclear D gene. CDR3 length equals 13 residues. Germline CDR1 is MNHEY and CDR2 is SVGAGI. Deletions cut 6 bases from V and 1 base from J, with 9 bases between. The CDR3 loop reads CASSRLRNTEAFF. CDR3 nucleotides: TGTGCCAGCAGCCGACTCCGGAACACTGAAGCTTTCTTT.

V is TRBV7-2 and J is TRBJ2-1, with 7 bases matching TRBD1. Trimming at V came to 1 base and at J to 13 bases, leaving 7 bases not matched to a gene. CDR1 and CDR2 from the germline V gene are SGHTA and FQGNSA. The CDR3 runs to 13 residues. The DNA for the CDR3 is TGTGCCAGCAGCTTAGACAGGGGACAGACCCAGTTCTTC. Residues: CASSLDRGQTQFF.

This clonotype was observed a handful of times. The gene calls are TRBV20-1 and TRBJ2-4, with 15 bases that match TRBD2. Germline V gene sequence: CDR1 DFQATT, CDR2 SNEGSKA (reference sequence). CDR3 length: 20 amino acids. Unmatched junction bases numbered 15, after V lost 5 bases and J lost 1 base. As DNA, the CDR3 is TGCAGTGCTCACTATCCCTTATCCGGGACTAGCGGGGGGGCCAAAAACATTCAGTACTTC. Protein sequence: CSAHYPLSGTSGGAKNIQYF.

J is TRBJ1-6 and V is TRBV9; 8 bases are a match to TRBD1. The germline V gene encodes CDR1 SGDLS and CDR2 YYNGEE. The CDR3 is 15 amino acids. V trimming: 6 bases; J trimming: 3 bases; junction bases outside the gene matches: 5. The CDR3 DNA is TGTGCCAGCACAGGGGGCGACTACTATAATTCACCCCTCCACTTT. Protein sequence: CASTGGDYYNSPLHF.

This clonotype was counted only a few times. The rearrangement uses TRBV5-5 and TRBJ2-7, with 9 bases identical to TRBD1. The V gene end was trimmed by 0 bases and the J gene end by 5 bases; junction bases not matched to a gene: 12. Germline V gene lookup returns CDR1 SGHKS and CDR2 YYEKEE (reference sequence). The CDR3 is 17 residues long. The CDR3 is CASSLAWTGVLSDEQYF. The CDR3 nucleotides read TGTGCCAGCAGCTTGGCCTGGACAGGGGTTTTATCGGACGAGCAGTACTTC.

This clonotype was counted between two and nine times. The rearrangement links TRBV11-2 to TRBJ2-1, with 9 bases identical to TRBD2. Trimming cost V 10 bases and J 9 bases; bases outside gene matches: 10. The CDR3 sequence is 13 residues long. In germline, CDR1 is SGHAT, CDR2 FQNNGV. Written as DNA, the CDR3 is TGTGCCATTCCGGGACTAGCTGGTGGTGAGCAGTTCTTC. Residues: CAIPGLAGGEQFF.

This chain uses TRBV10-3 with TRBJ1-1, with D possibly being TRBD1 (5 bases). The CDR3 covers 15 residues. Germline V gene lookup returns CDR1 ENHRY and CDR2 SYGVKD. V shed 6 bases and J shed 0 bases, with 14 bases lying between them. CDR3 bases: TGTGCCATCAGCGGGGGTAGCGGGTTGAACACTGAAGCTTTCTTT. It translates to CAISGGSGLNTEAFF.

This clonotype was detected many times. The rearrangement uses TRBV7-3 and TRBJ2-3; D gene uncertain. Germline CDR1 and CDR2: SGHTA and FQGTGA. Trimming shortened V by 2 bases and J by 2 bases, and 8 bases separated the two germline ends. The CDR3 runs to 14 residues. The CDR3 protein is CASSLLGNTDTQYF. The DNA of the CDR3 is TGTGCCAGCAGCTTATTGGGTAACACAGATACGCAGTATTTT.

This clonotype has ten or more counts. V gene TRBV27 combines with J gene TRBJ2-3; tentatively, D is TRBD2 (5 bases). Germline CDR1 reads MNHEY; CDR2 reads SMNVEV (reference sequence). V was trimmed by 0 bases and J by 3 bases, leaving 19 bases between them. The CDR3 runs to 18 residues. CDR3 amino acids: CASSLSNLRREWTDTQYF. CDR3 nucleotide sequence: TGTGCCAGCAGTTTATCGAACCTACGCCGGGAATGGACAGATACGCAGTATTTT.

The V call is TRBV12-3 or TRBV12-4, the J call TRBJ1-1; TRBD1 is a possible D gene (6 bases). Trimming cost V 6 bases and J 10 bases, with 12 bases left between them. CDR3 length equals 11 residues. DNA of the CDR3: TGTGCCAGCAGGGTCCAGGGGATAGCTTTCTTT. It yields the protein CASRVQGIAFF.

The chain is built from TRBV6-5 and TRBJ1-5; possible D gene TRBD1, 5 bases. CDR3 size: 16 residues. From germline, CDR1 is MNHEY and CDR2 SVGAGI. Trimming stripped 4 bases from V and 5 bases from J, with 18 bases between. This chain's CDR3 is CASSSTGSSWYQPQHF. Here the CDR3 DNA reads TGTGCCAGCAGTTCAACAGGTTCCTCCTGGTATCAGCCCCAGCATTTT.

The table lists this clonotype with a few counts. The chain is built from TRBV4-1 and TRBJ2-7, with 9 positions matching TRBD1. Germline loops: CDR1 MGHRA, CDR2 YSYEKL. The trim removed 2 bases at V and 7 bases at J, leaving 6 bases unmatched. This CDR3 comprises 14 residues. The CDR3 bases are TGCGCCAGCAGCCAAATTACAGGGGGCAATGAGCAGTACTTC. This gives the protein CASSQITGGNEQYF.

The sample holds many counts of this clonotype. The chain combines TRBV7-2 with TRBJ2-7; no clear D. The germline CDR1 and CDR2 sequences are SGHTA and FQGNSA. Trimming stripped 6 bases from V and 3 bases from J, with 6 bases between. The CDR3 extends over 11 amino acids. CDR3 sequence: CASSSLYEQYF. The CDR3 DNA is TGTGCCAGCAGTTCCCTCTACGAGCAGTACTTC.

This clonotype was recorded at least ten times. The chain carries TRBV13 and TRBJ1-2; D is unclear. The germline V and J ends were trimmed by 0 bases and 6 bases, with 5 bases remaining between them. CDR3 length: 12 residues. Germline assignment: CDR1 PRHDT and CDR2 FYEKMQ (reference sequence). CDR3 sequence reads: CASSLGRNGYTF. The CDR3 DNA follows: TGTGCCAGCAGCTTAGGCAGGAATGGCTACACCTTC. The variable domain in full, completed from reference TRBV13 and TRBJ1-2, reads AAGVIQSPRHLIKEKRETATLKCYPIPRHDTVYWYQQGPGQDPQFLISFYEKMQSDKGSIPDRFSAQQFSDYHSELNMSSLELGDSALYFCASSLGRNGYTFGSGTRLTVV.

J is TRBJ1-3 and V is TRBV25-1; 7 bases align to TRBD1. The CDR3 totals 16 residues. Germline CDR1 is MGHDK and CDR2 is SYGVNS. The trim removed 1 base at V and 3 bases at J, leaving 6 bases unmatched. CDR3 nucleotide sequence: TGTGCCAGCAGTGAATTACAGGGGAAGTATGGAAACACCATATATTTT. Protein sequence: CASSELQGKYGNTIYF.

The genes are TRBV20-1 and TRBJ1-5; D may be TRBD1 (5 bases). This CDR3 has 14 residues. V was clipped by 1 base and J by 4 bases, with 11 bases between them. CDR1 and CDR2 (germline): DFQATT, SNEGSKA (reference sequence). As DNA, the CDR3 is TGCAGTGCTAGAGCGGGGGGGTCGAATCAGCCCCAGCATTTT. Translation gives CSARAGGSNQPQHF.

V is TRBV9 and J is TRBJ1-4, with D hard to call. Between the trimmed V and J ends, which lost 0 bases and 7 bases, there was a span of 10 bases. The CDR3 loop spans 14 amino acids. Looked up from germline, CDR1 is SGDLS and CDR2 is YYNGEE. The CDR3 here is CASSVVPDSEKLFF. The DNA of the CDR3 is TGTGCCAGCAGCGTAGTCCCAGATAGTGAAAAACTGTTTTTT.

This chain uses TRBV12-3 or TRBV12-4 with TRBJ2-5, with D possibly matching TRBD1 (6 bases). Trimming cost V 6 bases and J 1 base, with 9 bases left between them. This CDR3 comprises 13 residues. CDR3 coding DNA: TGTGCCAGCAGGATGGACAGCCAAGAGACCCAGTACTTC. It codes for CASRMDSQETQYF.